This TCR beta chain was sequenced in a study of breast tumors, draining lymph nodes, adjacent tissues. In this sample, this clonotype turned up many times. Its antigen is still unknown. TCRdb re-analysed the multiplex PCR reads in MiXCR, keeping a single row per CDR3 protein. The sample has some 110,000 distinct CDR3 sequences, around 30% seen once. General study points: Compared with lymph nodes, tumors were less diverse; compared with nontumor tissue, more. Tumor T cell lymph node origin was a supported hypothesis, not proven. The data were judged consistent with most tumor T cells coming from lymph node and expanding in tumor.

Germline V gene sequence: CDR1 SGHRS, CDR2 YFSETQ. V lost 4 bases and J lost 5; bases outside the gene matches: 7. The CDR3 runs 15 residues. Axillary draining lymph nodes of breast cancer patients supplied the node samples. The sequenced sample consisted of axillary lymph node tissue. The TCR originated in a female donor with breast cancer. Some clones in this sample may be carry-over from other donors' samples. This chain uses TRBV5-1 with TRBJ2-3; 10 bases fit TRBD1. The CDR3 reads CASSLGQGQGDTQYF. The CDR3 DNA follows: TGCGCCAGCAGCCTGGGACAGGGGCAGGGAGATACGCAGTATTTT.